Listed below are T cell receptor beta chains from one sample, sequenced in a study of cytomegalovirus exposure and HLA in healthy donors. The protocol was immunoSEQ multiplex PCR, while the TCRdb copy is restricted to in-frame clones and leaves out a portion. Among 150,000 to 200,000 clones listed, 80% to 85% were seen once. The sequencing sample was made of PBMCs. The receptor source for this set is a man over 45 in good health and CMV-seronegative. CDR3s include the opening cysteine and the closing phenylalanine or tryptophan. The D gene is left open where the match is weak. Clone size is stated in some rows and not others, as once, few, many or a class when expanded.

D gene	V gene	clone size	J gene	CDR3 DNA	CDR3 protein
TRBD1	TRBV5-1	-	TRBJ2-1	TGCGCCAGCAGTCATGGGACAGGGGGCATGGATGAGCAGTTCTTC	CASSHGTGGMDEQFF
TRBD1	TRBV5-1	once	TRBJ2-1	TGCGCCAGCAGCGCGTCCGGGACAGCCTACAATGAGCAGTTCTTC	CASSASGTAYNEQFF
-	TRBV19	-	TRBJ1-4	TGTGCCAGTAGTATACGACAGTCAACTAATGAAAAACTGTTTTTT	CASSIRQSTNEKLFF
TRBD2	TRBV29-1	once	TRBJ2-4	TGCAGCGTTGAAGAGGGAGAGGAGGCTAGCGGGAACTACATTCAGTACTTC	CSVEEGEEASGNYIQYF
-	TRBV27	-	TRBJ2-6	TGTGCCAGCAGTTTATCGATCGGTCCTGGGGCCAACGTCCTGACTTTC	CASSLSIGPGANVLTF
TRBD1	TRBV6-4	-	TRBJ1-6	TGTGCCAGCAGTGACCGAGGACAGGGAGGCTCACCCCTCCACTTT	CASSDRGQGGSPLHF
TRBD2	TRBV7-3	-	TRBJ2-3	TGTGCCAGCAGCTTACTAGCGGGAGAGTTTGGCACAGATACGCAGTATTTT	CASSLLAGEFGTDTQYF
-	TRBV9	-	TRBJ2-2	TGTGCCAGCAGTATTCAGGGAGGACTCGGCACCGGGGAGCTGTTTTTT	CASSIQGGLGTGELFF
-	TRBV5-4	-	TRBJ2-7	TGTGCCAGCAGCTCAGGACAGCACCCTTACGAGCAGTACTTC	CASSSGQHPYEQYF
TRBD1	TRBV2	-	TRBJ1-2	TGTGCCAGCAGTGGACAGGGGGCGATTTATGGCTACACCTTC	CASSGQGAIYGYTF
-	TRBV2	-	TRBJ1-5	TGTGCCAGCAGTGGCCAGGGTAATCAGCCCCAGCATTTT	CASSGQGNQPQHF
TRBD2	TRBV6-4	-	TRBJ2-7	TGTGCCAGCAGGGGACTAGCGGGATATTTGAGCTCCTACGAGCAGTACTTC	CASRGLAGYLSSYEQYF
-	TRBV9	-	TRBJ2-3	TGTGCCAGCAGCGTAGCAGGAGGAGGGGATACGCAGTATTTT	CASSVAGGGDTQYF
-	TRBV5-6	-	TRBJ1-2	TGTGCCAGCAGCTTGGCCCGGGTAACGGGCTACACCTTC	CASSLARVTGYTF
-	TRBV7-9	few	TRBJ1-1	TGTGCCAGCAGGGATGGGGCTGGGGAAGCTTTCTTT	CASRDGAGEAFF
-	TRBV13	-	TRBJ1-1	TGTACCAGCAGCTTCTTCCGCGGGGGGGGATGGACTGAAGCTTTCTTT	CTSSFFRGGGWTEAFF
TRBD1	TRBV11-3	-	TRBJ2-3	TGTGCCAGCAGCCCGGGGACAGCCACAGATACGCAGTATTTT	CASSPGTATDTQYF
-	TRBV19	-	TRBJ2-7	TGTGCCAGTAGTACGGATCGACTAGGCACCTACGAGCAGTACTTC	CASSTDRLGTYEQYF
TRBD1	TRBV19	-	TRBJ2-1	TGTGCCAGTAGTACATTACAGGGGAGTGAGCAGTTCTTC	CASSTLQGSEQFF
TRBD1	TRBV19	-	TRBJ2-7	TGTGCCAGTAGTATTGGACAGGCCGCCGTCGAGCAGTACTTC	CASSIGQAAVEQYF
TRBD1	TRBV9	-	TRBJ2-7	TGTGCCAGCAGCGTGGGGACAGGCGAGCAGTACTTC	CASSVGTGEQYF
TRBD1	TRBV5-5	-	TRBJ1-2	TGTGCCAGCAGTTACAGGGGTAATGGCTACACCTTC	CASSYRGNGYTF
TRBD1	TRBV7-9	-	TRBJ1-2	TGTGCCAGCAGTGGAGGGGGACAGGGCGTCACTGGCTACACCTTC	CASSGGGQGVTGYTF
-	TRBV7-2	-	TRBJ1-4	TGTGCCAGCAGCTTATCGGGTGAAAAACTGTTTTTT	CASSLSGEKLFF
TRBD2	TRBV19	-	TRBJ2-7	TGTGCCAGTAGTTGGGGACTAGCGGGCCCAATCGAGCAGTACTTC	CASSWGLAGPIEQYF
-	TRBV19	-	TRBJ1-2	TGTGCCAGTACCCCCTCGGGAGGGAACTATGGCTACACCTTC	CASTPSGGNYGYTF
-	TRBV19	-	TRBJ1-2	TGTGCCAGTACCTTGACAGGCAACTATGGCTACACCTTC	CASTLTGNYGYTF
-	TRBV18	-	TRBJ2-7	TGTGCCAGCTCATCATTCCCGGCAGGGGCCCTAACCTACGAGCAGTACTTC	CASSSFPAGALTYEQYF
-	TRBV5-1	-	TRBJ2-1	TGCGCCAGCACTAGCGTTTCCTACAATGAGCAGTTCTTC	CASTSVSYNEQFF
TRBD1	TRBV7-2	-	TRBJ2-1	TGTGCCAGCAGCCGGGACAGGGGGCACAATGAGCAGTTCTTC	CASSRDRGHNEQFF
-	TRBV19	-	TRBJ1-1	TGTGCCAGTAGCCAAGGGACAATGGCTGAAGCTTTCTTT	CASSQGTMAEAFF
-	TRBV7-9	once	TRBJ1-6	TGTTCCAGCAGCTTGGACGGAGGGATTTCACCCCTCCACTTT	CSSSLDGGISPLHF
-	TRBV18	-	TRBJ2-7	TGTGCCAGTACCCCGGACATCTACGAGCAGTACTTC	CASTPDIYEQYF
-	TRBV5-4	-	TRBJ2-3	TGTGCCAGCAGCTTGGCAGCGGCGCCTAGCACAGATACGCAGTATTTT	CASSLAAAPSTDTQYF
-	TRBV4-3	-	TRBJ1-5	TGCGCCAGTAGCCAAAGAGCGGGAGCAGGGCAGCCCCAGCATTTT	CASSQRAGAGQPQHF
TRBD1	TRBV6-5	few	TRBJ1-5	TGTGCCAGCAGGGCGCAGGGGGGAGGCAATCAGCCCCAGCATTTT	CASRAQGGGNQPQHF
TRBD2	TRBV5-1	-	TRBJ2-7	TGCGCCAGCAGCTTGGGTGGAGCGGGAGGTCCCGAGCAGTACTTC	CASSLGGAGGPEQYF
TRBD2	TRBV28	-	TRBJ2-2	TGTGCCAGCACCATGGGACTAGCGAACACCGGGGAGCTGTTTTTT	CASTMGLANTGELFF
TRBD1	TRBV7-9	-	TRBJ2-7	TGTGCCAGCAGCCCTAACGCCGGGACAGGGAACTACGAGCAGTACTTC	CASSPNAGTGNYEQYF
TRBD1	TRBV7-2	-	TRBJ2-7	TGTGCCAGCAGCTCCCTAGGGGGCTCTGTCTACGAGCAGTACTTC	CASSSLGGSVYEQYF
TRBD2	TRBV5-1	-	TRBJ2-3	TGCGCCAGCAGCACCGGACTAGCCGCCACAGATACGCAGTATTTT	CASSTGLAATDTQYF
TRBD1	TRBV5-1	-	TRBJ1-6	TGCGCCAGCAGCTTGGCCGCGGACAGGGGCTCACCCCTCCACTTT	CASSLAADRGSPLHF